This T cell receptor beta chain came from a study of blood T cells in healthy people across ages. General study findings and limits: Changes seen in expanded clonotypes were possibly confounded by donor CMV status left unknown.

A second PCR of about 7 to 12 cycles used a sample-barcoded 5' primer and a J-beta primer mix. TCRdb called the 5' RACE reads again in MiXCR, with one record for every CDR3 protein. The table lists approximately 850,000 distinct CDR3 sequences, 55% to 75% of them singletons. As regards this clonotype: Its antigen is still unknown.

The material sequenced was blood. This clonotype was obtained from a young man in good health.

The CDR3 DNA follows: TGCAGTGCTAGAGATGACCGGACTCACACTGAAGCTTTCTTT. Translating it yields CSARDDRTHTEAFF. This chain links TRBV20-1 with TRBJ1-1; no clear D gene. Trimming shortened V by 0 bases and J by 3 bases, and 11 bases separated the two germline ends. CDR1 DFQATT and CDR2 SNEGSKA come from the germline V gene (reference sequence). There are 14 residues in the CDR3.